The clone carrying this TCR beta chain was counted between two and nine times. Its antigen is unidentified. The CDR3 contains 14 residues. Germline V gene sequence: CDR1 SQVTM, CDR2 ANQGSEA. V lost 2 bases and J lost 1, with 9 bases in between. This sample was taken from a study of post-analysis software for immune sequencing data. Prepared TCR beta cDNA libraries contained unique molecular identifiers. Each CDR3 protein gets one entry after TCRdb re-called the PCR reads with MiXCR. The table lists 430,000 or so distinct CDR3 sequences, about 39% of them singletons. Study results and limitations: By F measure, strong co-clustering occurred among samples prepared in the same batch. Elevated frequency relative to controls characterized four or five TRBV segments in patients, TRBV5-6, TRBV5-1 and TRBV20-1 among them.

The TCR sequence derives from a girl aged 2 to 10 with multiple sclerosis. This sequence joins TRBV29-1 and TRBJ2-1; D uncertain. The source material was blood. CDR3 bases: TGCAGCGTTGAATCGTCAACTTCCTACAATGAGCAGTTCTTC. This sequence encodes CSVESSTSYNEQFF.